The rows below give T cell receptor beta chains drawn from one sample of a study of T cell responses to AZD1222 COVID-19 vaccine. Data came from immunoSEQ multiplex PCR; TCRdb stores just in-frame clones and leaves some out. The sample consists of roughly 70,000 clones, about 83% of them appearing once. Sample: peripheral blood, taken 28 days after the second AZD1222 dose. These TCRs come from an adult who received the AZD1222 COVID-19 vaccine. CDR3s include the opening cysteine and the closing phenylalanine or tryptophan. D genes are given only for firm matches. The size of a clone is reported for some rows only, either as once, few or many, or as a class for expanded clones.

>few|TRBV2|TRBJ1-5|TRBD1
CAINRDSEDQPQHF
TGTGCCATTAACCGGGACAGCGAAGATCAGCCCCAGCATTTT
>few|TRBV11-3|TRBJ2-1|NA
CASSPGRGGPSNEQFF
TGTGCCAGCAGCCCAGGACGTGGGGGTCCTTCCAATGAGCAGTTCTTC
>NA|TRBV13|TRBJ2-3|NA
CASSWGPGWSTDTQYF
TGTGCCAGCAGCTGGGGGCCGGGGTGGAGCACAGATACGCAGTATTTT
>NA|TRBV15|TRBJ1-1|NA
CATSTPNLLQGRGTEAFF
TGTGCCACCAGCACACCGAATCTTTTACAGGGTCGAGGGACTGAAGCTTTCTTT
>NA|TRBV4-1|TRBJ2-2|NA
CASSYLLEGGTGELFF
TGCGCCAGCAGCTACCTCTTGGAGGGTGGGACCGGGGAGCTGTTTTTT
>once|TRBV14|TRBJ2-7|TRBD1
CASSVNPGTGKYF
TGTGCCAGCAGCGTAAACCCCGGGACAGGGAAGTACTTC
>NA|TRBV6-1|TRBJ1-2|NA
CASSDLSWTLKRGYTF
TGTGCCAGCAGTGACCTGAGCTGGACCCTAAAGCGGGGCTACACCTTC
>NA|TRBV27|TRBJ2-7|NA
CASSLLGDEQYF
TGTGCCAGCAGTTTATTGGGAGACGAGCAGTACTTC
>NA|TRBV29-1|TRBJ1-1|TRBD1
CSVGRVTGRTEAFF
TGCAGCGTTGGTCGTGTGACAGGGAGGACTGAAGCTTTCTTT
>NA|TRBV11-2|TRBJ2-7|NA
CASSHKQWGVAEQYF
TGTGCCAGCAGCCATAAACAGTGGGGGGTGGCCGAGCAGTACTTC
>once|TRBV6-5|TRBJ2-7|NA
CASSYAGNTYEQYF
TGTGCCAGCAGTTACGCGGGGAACACCTACGAGCAGTACTTC
>once|TRBV18|TRBJ2-1|TRBD2
CASSPLQAGYNEQFF
TGTGCCAGCTCACCACTGCAAGCGGGGTACAATGAGCAGTTCTTC
>NA|TRBV15|TRBJ1-1|NA
CATSRDKGGARGRGTEAFF
TGTGCCACCAGCAGAGATAAGGGGGGAGCCCGGGGAAGGGGCACTGAAGCTTTCTTT
>NA|TRBV5-8|TRBJ2-1|TRBD2
CASSGSSGGAWNEQFF
TGTGCCAGCAGCGGAAGTAGCGGGGGGGCCTGGAATGAGCAGTTCTTC
>NA|TRBV7-2|TRBJ2-3|TRBD1
CASSLVRTGRDTQYF
TGTGCCAGCAGCTTAGTCCGGACAGGCCGAGATACGCAGTATTTT
>NA|TRBV11-2|TRBJ2-7|NA
CASSLGGGAGSYEQYF
TGTGCCAGCAGCTTAGGGGGGGGCGCTGGCTCCTACGAGCAGTACTTC
>NA|TRBV20-1|TRBJ1-2|NA
CSASSTGNYGYTF
TGCAGTGCTAGTTCCACAGGGAACTATGGCTACACCTTC
>NA|TRBV5-1|TRBJ2-3|TRBD2
CASSLGGGLRSTDTQYF
TGCGCCAGCAGCTTGGGCGGGGGGCTCAGGAGCACAGATACGCAGTATTTT
>NA|TRBV4-1|TRBJ2-7|TRBD2
CASSPRTSGEQYF
TGCGCCAGCAGCCCCCGGACTAGCGGCGAGCAGTACTTC
>NA|TRBV3-1/TRBV3-2|TRBJ2-7|NA
CASSQQAGKKQYF
TGTGCCAGCAGCCAACAGGCAGGGAAGAAGCAGTACTTC
>NA|TRBV2|TRBJ2-5|NA
CASSVEGETQYF
TGTGCCAGCAGTGTAGAGGGGGAGACCCAGTACTTC
>NA|TRBV7-8|TRBJ2-2|NA
CASSNSYANTGELFF
TGTGCCAGCAGCAATAGCTACGCGAACACCGGGGAGCTGTTTTTT
>NA|TRBV6-2/TRBV6-3|TRBJ2-7|TRBD2
CASSKLPGLLAYEQYF
TGTGCCAGCAGCAAGCTACCGGGACTACTCGCCTACGAGCAGTACTTC
>NA|TRBV9|TRBJ2-3|TRBD1
CASSVEGARTDTQYF
TGTGCCAGCAGCGTAGAGGGGGCGCGAACAGATACGCAGTATTTT
>NA|TRBV7-6|TRBJ1-3|NA
CASSLAQRSSRNTIYF
TGTGCCAGCAGCTTAGCGCAACGGAGTTCGAGGAACACCATATATTTT
>NA|TRBV5-6|TRBJ1-2|NA
CASSLEGLRNYGYTF
TGTGCCAGCAGCTTGGAGGGCTTACGGAACTATGGCTACACCTTC
>NA|TRBV2|TRBJ1-1|NA
CASNPEAGSEAFF
TGTGCCAGCAACCCTGAGGCAGGTAGTGAAGCTTTCTTT
>NA|TRBV7-9|TRBJ2-5|NA
CASSFPPETQYF
TGTGCCAGCAGTTTCCCCCCAGAGACCCAGTACTTC
>NA|TRBV3-1/TRBV3-2|TRBJ1-2|NA
CASSQGRRNGYTF
TGTGCCAGCAGCCAAGGACGAAGGAACGGCTACACCTTC
>NA|TRBV2|TRBJ1-2|NA
CASSEAPIEQGSIGYTF
TGTGCCAGCAGTGAAGCTCCGATTGAACAGGGATCCATAGGCTACACCTTC
>NA|TRBV2|TRBJ1-5|NA
CASRGTREAIQPQHF
TGTGCCAGCAGAGGGACACGGGAGGCAATACAGCCCCAGCATTTT
>few|TRBV6-2/TRBV6-3|TRBJ2-1|NA
CASSYSGYLTTRIDEQFF
TGTGCCAGCAGTTACTCAGGCTACCTCACTACCCGTATCGATGAGCAGTTCTTC
>NA|TRBV2|TRBJ1-4|NA
CASKEVATNEKLFF
TGTGCCAGCAAAGAGGTTGCAACTAATGAAAAACTGTTTTTT
>NA|TRBV13|TRBJ2-2|TRBD2
CASSLVRSGGQYPTGELFF
TGTGCCAGCAGCTTAGTTCGATCGGGGGGGCAGTACCCCACCGGGGAGCTGTTTTTT
>once|TRBV7-9|TRBJ1-1|TRBD1
CASSPPRTGLGAEAFF
TGTGCCAGCAGCCCCCCCCGGACAGGTTTGGGCGCTGAAGCTTTCTTT
>NA|TRBV6-2/TRBV6-3|TRBJ2-5|NA
CASSYERRDVPEETQYF
TGTGCCAGCAGTTACGAGCGGAGGGACGTACCAGAAGAGACCCAGTACTTC
>NA|TRBV19|TRBJ1-6|NA
CASRGGNSPLHF
TGTGCCAGTAGGGGCGGGAATTCACCCCTCCACTTT
>once|TRBV6-5|TRBJ2-7|TRBD1
CASRGGTGTYEQYF
TGTGCCAGCAGGGGCGGGACAGGGACCTACGAGCAGTACTTC
>NA|TRBV4-1|TRBJ2-1|NA
CASTPSGVYNEQFF
TGCGCCAGCACTCCTTCAGGGGTCTACAATGAGCAGTTCTTC